Presented here are 4 T cell receptor beta chains from one specimen sequenced in a study of molecular identifiers for immune sequencing clone quantification. TCRdb called the PCR reads again in MiXCR, with one record for every CDR3 protein. The table lists some 590,000 distinct CDR3 sequences, roughly 23% of them singletons. Specimen: naive CD8+ T cells from blood, with Jurkat cell RNA spiked in. The subset: FACS-sorted CD8+CD4-CCR7+CD45RA+ naive T cells. These receptors were taken from a human donor in good health. Some libraries in this study had Jurkat cell RNA spiked in.

V usage is TRBV29-1 and J usage is TRBJ2-4; tentatively, D is TRBD2 (5 bases). Trimming removed 5 bases at V and 7 bases at J, with 12 bases between. This CDR3 is 12 amino acids long. Germline-derived CDR1 and CDR2 are SQVTM and ANQGSEA. This CDR3 reads CSVSERENIQYF. As DNA, the CDR3 is TGCAGCGTTTCCGAGAGGGAGAACATTCAGTACTTC. Based on the CDR3 plus reference TRBV29-1 and TRBJ2-4, the full variable domain is SAVISQKPSRDICQRGTSLTIQCQVDSQVTMMFWYRQQPGQSLTLIATANQGSEATYESGFVIDKFPISRPNLTFSTLTVSNMSPEDSSIYLCSVSERENIQYFGAGTRLSVL.

As to this clonotype: This may be a read error, as it is one base from a much larger clone. It is likely a read error, because the conserved phenylalanine at the end of the CDR3 is missing. This sequence joins TRBV4-1 and TRBJ2-5; 10 bases agree with TRBD2. The germline CDR1 and CDR2 sequences are MGHRA and YSYEKL. V trimming: 2 bases; J trimming: 2 bases; junction bases outside the gene matches: 5. There are 16 residues in the CDR3. The CDR3 here is CASSQTLAGVQETQYL. CDR3 nucleotides: TGCGCCAGCAGCCAAACCCTAGCGGGGGTACAAGAGACCCAGTACCTC.

This clonotype appeared many times. V usage is TRBV28 and J usage is TRBJ2-3; no clear D gene. The germline V and J ends were trimmed by 6 bases and 6 bases, with 10 bases remaining between them. Germline loops: CDR1 MDHEN, CDR2 SYDVKM. This CDR3 has 12 amino acids. The CDR3 loop is CASRTAGDTQYF. The CDR3 coding sequence is TGTGCCAGCAGAACGGCCGGGGATACGCAGTATTTT.

This clonotype was detected only a few times. This sequence joins TRBV7-9 and TRBJ2-7, with D hard to call. Per germline, CDR1 SEHNR and CDR2 FQNEAQ (reference sequence). The CDR3 consists of 13 residues. Trimming took off 1 base at V and 7 bases at J, with 11 bases between the two ends. CDR3 loop: CASSLEFSREQYF. The CDR3 nucleotides are TGTGCCAGCAGCTTAGAGTTCTCCAGGGAGCAGTACTTC.